This passage covers 25 T cell receptor beta chains from one sample sequenced in a study of T-cell memory formation after mild COVID-19. TCRdb independently ran MiXCR on the 5' RACE reads; one entry per CDR3 protein. The sample holds over 30,000 distinct CDR3 sequences, about 10% seen once. Sequenced sample: PBMCs or a T cell subset sorted from them (not recorded which). Every receptor here comes from a man between 18 and 29 years old who had mild COVID-19 (a few samples of this study predate the infection). Cell type and time point are not known.

This clonotype was picked up a small number of times. V is TRBV7-8 and J is TRBJ2-4, with 10 bases identical to TRBD1. Germline CDR1 is SGHVS and CDR2 is FQNEAQ. V trimming: 2 bases; J trimming: 5 bases; junction bases outside the gene matches: 6. The CDR3 runs to 16 residues. In DNA, the CDR3 is TGTGCCAGCAGCTTAACTCATGGACAGGGGGAAAACATTCAGTACTTC. It is translated as CASSLTHGQGENIQYF.

The chain has TRBV3-1 and TRBJ1-1; 7 nucleotides align to TRBD1. The V and J ends lost 4 bases and 0 bases, in that order; junction bases with no gene match: 5. The germline V gene encodes CDR1 LGHDT and CDR2 YNNKEL (reference sequence). This CDR3 region has 15 residues. The CDR3 spells CASSPDRDMNTEAFF. Written as DNA, the CDR3 is TGTGCCAGCAGCCCCGACAGGGACATGAACACTGAAGCTTTCTTT.

This clonotype was seen many times. V is TRBV7-9 and J is TRBJ2-5; D unresolved. Germline V gives CDR1 SEHNR, CDR2 FQNEAQ (reference sequence). The V and J ends lost 7 bases and 5 bases respectively, with 14 bases between them. CDR3 length: 13 amino acids. In nucleotides, the CDR3 is TGTGCCAGCATTCTCGGCCCCCGGGAGACCCAGTACTTC. Its protein product is CASILGPRETQYF.

This clonotype has a count of ten or more. The rearrangement joins TRBV6-1 to TRBJ2-3; 11 bases align to TRBD2. The germline V gene has CDR1 MNHNS and CDR2 SASEGT. After removal of 4 bases from V and 5 bases from J, the junction contained 11 bases not matched to a gene. CDR3 length: 17 amino acids. The CDR3 here is CASSGRLTSGELDTQYF. CDR3 sequence (DNA): TGTGCCAGCAGTGGCCGTTTGACTAGCGGGGAATTAGATACGCAGTATTTT.

The chain recombines TRBV7-9 with TRBJ1-1, with D unclear. Trimming left V 6 bases short and J 3 bases short, with 5 bases between. CDR1 is SEHNR, CDR2 FQNEAQ, per germline (reference sequence). The CDR3 runs to 11 residues. CDR3 sequence: CASRFHTEAFF. In DNA form, the CDR3 reads TGTGCCAGCAGATTTCACACTGAAGCTTTCTTT.

The table lists this clonotype with many counts. V is TRBV5-1 and J is TRBJ2-7, with 12 bases lining up with TRBD1. V was clipped by 0 bases and J by 7 bases; unmatched bases: 5. Germline V gene lookup returns CDR1 SGHRS and CDR2 YFSETQ. This CDR3 spans 15 amino acids. The DNA for the CDR3 is TGCGCCAGCAGCTTGGAGGGACAGGGGGCTGATGAGCAGTACTTC. This translates into CASSLEGQGADEQYF.

This clonotype has ten or more counts. V usage is TRBV6-5 and J usage is TRBJ2-3, with TRBD1 matching 8 bases. The germline V gene encodes CDR1 MNHEY and CDR2 SVGAGI. The J segment lost 3 bases and the V segment lost 7 bases, leaving 9 bases of the junction unmatched. The CDR3 extends over 15 amino acids. The CDR3 DNA is TGTGCCAGCATTGAACAGGGGGGCCGGACAGATACGCAGTATTTT. Protein product: CASIEQGGRTDTQYF.

This clonotype was observed many times. The chain uses TRBV6-2 or TRBV6-3 and TRBJ1-1; no definite D call. Trimming took off 5 bases at V and 1 base at J, with 5 bases between the two ends. The V gene's germline CDR1 is MNHEY and CDR2 SVGEGT. The CDR3 covers 12 residues. CDR3 sequence (DNA): TGTGCCAGCAGTCTGAGGAACACTGAAGCTTTCTTT. This translates into CASSLRNTEAFF.

This clonotype occurred many times. V gene TRBV7-9 combines with J gene TRBJ2-3; D remains unclear. The CDR3 is 15 amino acids. Germline V CDR1 and CDR2: SEHNR, FQNEAQ (reference sequence). Trimming left V 2 bases short and J 2 bases short, with 11 bases between. The DNA for the CDR3 is TGTGCCAGCAGCTTAAAGGGCCGCTACACAGATACGCAGTATTTT. Amino acid sequence: CASSLKGRYTDTQYF.

Within the sample, this clonotype is medium-sized. V and J are TRBV5-1 and TRBJ2-7; D is unclear. V gave up 0 bases and J gave up 5 bases, with 15 bases separating them. Looked up from germline, CDR1 is SGHRS and CDR2 is YFSETQ. This CDR3 region has 15 residues. The CDR3: CASSLGHAPSDEQYV. The CDR3 DNA is TGCGCCAGCAGCTTGGGGCACGCGCCCAGCGACGAGCAGTACGTC.

This clonotype was counted many times. This sequence joins TRBV5-5 and TRBJ2-2; weak D call: TRBD1 (5 bases). V was pared by 0 bases and J by 8 bases, with 8 bases between. The CDR3 runs 13 residues. Germline V gives CDR1 SGHKS, CDR2 YYEKEE (reference sequence). Written as DNA, the CDR3 is TGTGCCAGCAGCTTGGACAGGTGGGGGGAGCTGTTTTTT. Its translation: CASSLDRWGELFF.

This clonotype was seen many times. The chain has TRBV7-3 and TRBJ2-2, with 10 nucleotides matching TRBD2. Germline V lookup: CDR1 SGHTA, CDR2 FQGTGA. Trimming at V came to 5 bases and at J to 6 bases, leaving 24 bases not matched to a gene. The length of the CDR3 is 21 residues. The CDR3 here is CASSPLPPSGGRGGTAGELFF. As DNA, the CDR3 is TGTGCCAGCAGCCCCCTACCCCCTAGCGGGGGCCGAGGAGGGACCGCCGGGGAGCTGTTTTTT.

This clonotype was seen a handful of times. This chain uses TRBV7-2 with TRBJ2-4, with a tentative D call TRBD2 (6 bases). V lost 2 bases, J lost 9 bases, and 20 bases lay in between. This CDR3 is built from 16 residues. CDR1 is SGHTA and CDR2 is FQGNSA in the germline V gene. The CDR3 nucleotides read TGTGCCAGCAGCTTAAGAGGAGCGCTCGGGGGTAGCATTCAGTACTTC. This codes for CASSLRGALGGSIQYF.

The table lists this clonotype with many counts. J is TRBJ1-6 and V is TRBV5-1, with D perhaps matching TRBD1 (5 bases). Germline loops: CDR1 SGHRS, CDR2 YFSETQ. V lost 1 base and J lost 5, with 13 bases in between. The CDR3 extends over 16 amino acids. CDR3: CASSLRGANHNSPLHF. The CDR3 DNA reads as TGCGCCAGCAGCTTGAGAGGGGCCAATCATAATTCACCCCTCCACTTT.

CDR3 loop: CASSLGTSGAYEQYF. The CDR3 DNA reads as TGCGCCAGCAGCTTAGGGACTAGCGGTGCCTACGAGCAGTACTTC. The chain is built from TRBV5-1 and TRBJ2-7; 11 bases are a match to TRBD2. V shed 2 bases, J shed 2 bases, and the junction held 3 bases outside the gene matches. This CDR3 comprises 15 residues. Germline lookup yields CDR1 SGHRS and CDR2 YFSETQ.

This clonotype turned up a few times. The chain joins TRBV15 to TRBJ1-5, with no clear D. Germline CDR1 and CDR2: LNHNV and YYDKDF (reference sequence). The CDR3 covers 8 residues. The CDR3 DNA reads as TGTAGCAATCAGCCCCAGCATTTT. It codes for CSNQPQHF.

This clonotype occurred many times. The chain links TRBV12-3 or TRBV12-4 to TRBJ2-2, with no clear D. V dropped 5 bases and J dropped 6 bases, with 13 bases sitting between them. The CDR3 sequence is 14 residues long. CDR3 nucleotides: TGTGCCAGCAGTGGTGGCTCCTGGGCCGGGGAGCTGTTTTTT. It is translated as CASSGGSWAGELFF.

This clonotype was detected ten times or more. The rearrangement links TRBV5-1 to TRBJ1-1; 10 bases are a match to TRBD1. V lost 5 bases and J lost 5; bases outside the gene matches: 6. Germline V gene lookup returns CDR1 SGHRS and CDR2 YFSETQ. The CDR3 runs to 14 residues. In DNA, the CDR3 is TGCGCCAGCAGAGCTGACAGGGGGCTAACTGAAGCTTTCTTT. Protein product: CASRADRGLTEAFF.

This clonotype has a handful of counts. The chain recombines TRBV5-1 with TRBJ1-2; D remains ambiguous. The CDR3 extends over 14 amino acids. V shed 1 base and J shed 6 bases, with 13 bases lying between them. Germline values: CDR1 SGHRS, CDR2 YFSETQ. The CDR3 is CASSLLDTAHGYTF. In DNA, the CDR3 is TGCGCCAGCAGCTTGTTAGACACGGCCCATGGCTACACCTTC.

The V call is TRBV5-1, the J call TRBJ1-6; 8 nucleotides agree with TRBD1. V shed 0 bases and J 11 bases; nucleotides not matched to a gene: 4. The CDR3 covers 14 residues. Germline V gene data show CDR1 as SGHRS and CDR2 as YFSETQ. CDR3 coding DNA: TGCGCCAGCAGCTTGGGGACAGGGTCCCCACCCCTCCACTTT. Translating gives CASSLGTGSPPLHF. Supplemented by reference TRBV5-1 and TRBJ1-6, the full variable domain reads KAGVTQTPRYLIKTRGQQVTLSCSPISGHRSVSWYQQTPGQGLQFLFEYFSETQRNKGNFPGRFSGRQFSNSRSEMNVSTLELGDSALYLCASSLGTGSPPLHFGNGTRLTVT.

The CDR3 DNA sequence: TGTGCCAGCAGCTTGGGACAGTATTCCTACGAGCAGTACGTC. Translation: CASSLGQYSYEQYV. V and J are TRBV7-8 and TRBJ2-7; 7 positions match TRBD1. The CDR3 is 14 residues long. The J segment lost 1 base and the V segment lost 3 bases, leaving 3 bases of the junction unmatched. Germline V gene sequence: CDR1 SGHVS, CDR2 FQNEAQ.

This clonotype turned up a few times. The rearrangement joins TRBV19 to TRBJ1-2; possibly TRBD1 for D (5 bases). The CDR3 has 14 amino acids. Looked up from germline, CDR1 is LNHDA and CDR2 is SQIVND (reference sequence). V dropped 7 bases and J dropped 4 bases, with 16 bases sitting between them. For the CDR3, the DNA is TGTGCCAGTAACCGGGACTCGATGGTCTATGGCTACACCTTC. Residues: CASNRDSMVYGYTF. Full variable domain (outside the CDR3, taken from reference TRBV19 and TRBJ1-2): DGGITQSPKYLFRKEGQNVTLSCEQNLNHDAMYWYRQDPGQGLRLIYYSQIVNDFQKGDIAEGYSVSREKKESFPLTVTSAQKNPTAFYLCASNRDSMVYGYTFGSGTRLTVV.

This clonotype has at least ten counts. The V gene is TRBV6-5, the J gene TRBJ2-1; 9 bases map to TRBD2. The germline CDR1 and CDR2 sequences are MNHEY and SVGAGI. The CDR3 has 16 amino acids. V shed 2 bases and J 9 bases; nucleotides not matched to a gene: 11. The CDR3 loop is CASSYAVAGGRREQFF. DNA of the CDR3: TGTGCCAGCAGTTACGCCGTCGCGGGGGGGCGTCGTGAGCAGTTCTTC.

This clonotype was picked up many times. V and J are TRBV12-3 or TRBV12-4 and TRBJ1-2, with D unclear. This CDR3 is 16 amino acids long. With 5 bases removed from V and 3 bases from J, the gap between germline ends came to 19 bases. The CDR3 sequence is CASSPTGPQTYYGYTF. The CDR3 nucleotides are TGTGCCAGCAGTCCAACCGGGCCTCAGACCTACTATGGCTACACCTTC.

The rearrangement links TRBV4-3 to TRBJ2-7; 10 nucleotides align to TRBD1. In germline, CDR1 is LGHNA, CDR2 YSLEER. The V segment lost 5 bases and the J segment 3 bases; nucleotides outside the gene matches: 10. The CDR3 covers 16 residues. CDR3 region: CASSYSGTGEVYEQYF. For the CDR3, the DNA is TGCGCCAGCAGCTACTCCGGGACAGGGGAAGTCTACGAGCAGTACTTC.